What follows is one TCR beta chain and its context. Deletions cut 3 bases from V and 4 bases from J, with 9 bases between. Germline CDR1 is KGHSH and CDR2 is LQKENI. This CDR3 region has 13 residues. The data are from a study of blood T cell repertoires in COVID-19. Study details: The United States, Italy and Spain provided the acute and convalescent COVID-19 samples.

Per the original data handling: Reference gene primer amplification gave estimated nucleated cell counts. The method was immunoSEQ multiplex PCR; TCRdb's version includes in-frame clones alone and lacks a portion of them. That table supplies the V and J calls and clone size; D and trimming were determined from the DNA. The data show 200,000 to 250,000 clones, around 90% seen once. Input material: peripheral blood. The chain recombines TRBV18 with TRBJ1-1, with D possibly TRBD1 on 5 matching bases. The TCR sequence derives from a woman in her seventies with active or convalescent COVID-19. CDR3 in DNA: TGTGCCAGCTCACCGTGGGACTTCACTGAAGCTTTCTTT. Its translation is CASSPWDFTEAFF.